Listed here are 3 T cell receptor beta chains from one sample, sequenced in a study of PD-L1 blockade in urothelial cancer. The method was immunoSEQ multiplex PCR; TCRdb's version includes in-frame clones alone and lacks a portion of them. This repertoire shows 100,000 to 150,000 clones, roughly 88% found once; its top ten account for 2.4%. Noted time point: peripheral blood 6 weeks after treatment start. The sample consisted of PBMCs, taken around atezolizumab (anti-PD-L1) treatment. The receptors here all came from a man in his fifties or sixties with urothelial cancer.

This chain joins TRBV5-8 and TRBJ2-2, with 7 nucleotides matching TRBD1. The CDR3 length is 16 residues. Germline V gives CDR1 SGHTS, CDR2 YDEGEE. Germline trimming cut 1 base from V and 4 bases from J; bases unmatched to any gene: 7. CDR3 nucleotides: TGTGCCAGCAGCTTGAGGCAGGGGGTTGGCACCGGGGAGCTGTTTTTT. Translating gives CASSLRQGVGTGELFF.

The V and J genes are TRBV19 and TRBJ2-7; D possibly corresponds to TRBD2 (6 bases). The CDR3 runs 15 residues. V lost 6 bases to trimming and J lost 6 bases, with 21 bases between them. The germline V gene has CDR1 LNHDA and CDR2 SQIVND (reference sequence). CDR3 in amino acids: CASRATSSKGFEQYF. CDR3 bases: TGTGCCAGTAGAGCAACTAGCAGCAAAGGGTTCGAGCAGTACTTC.

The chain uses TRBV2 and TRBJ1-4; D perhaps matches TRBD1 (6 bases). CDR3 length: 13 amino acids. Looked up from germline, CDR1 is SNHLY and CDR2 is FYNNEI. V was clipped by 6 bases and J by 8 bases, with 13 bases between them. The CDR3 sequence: CASRAGEWEKLFF. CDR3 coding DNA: TGTGCCAGCAGGGCAGGGGAGTGGGAAAAACTGTTTTTT.